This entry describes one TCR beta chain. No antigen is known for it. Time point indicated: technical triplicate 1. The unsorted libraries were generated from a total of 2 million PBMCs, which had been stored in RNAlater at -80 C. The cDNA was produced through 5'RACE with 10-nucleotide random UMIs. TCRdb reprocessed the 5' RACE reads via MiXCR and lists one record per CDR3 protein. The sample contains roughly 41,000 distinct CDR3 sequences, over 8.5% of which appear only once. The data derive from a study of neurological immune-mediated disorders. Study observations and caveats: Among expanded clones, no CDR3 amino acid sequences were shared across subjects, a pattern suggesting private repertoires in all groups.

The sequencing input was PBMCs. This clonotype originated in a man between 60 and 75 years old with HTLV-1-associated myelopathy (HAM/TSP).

The DNA for the CDR3 is TGTGCCAGCTCATCTTTACACAGGGAATCAGCCCAGCATTTT. It is translated as CASSSLHRESAQHF. The chain has TRBV18 and TRBJ1-5, with D possibly TRBD1 on 6 matching bases. Germline CDR1 KGHSH, CDR2 LQKENI. The CDR3 has 14 residues. Trimming stripped 5 bases from V and 11 bases from J, with 19 bases between.